These T cell receptor beta chains were read from a single sample in a study of Graves' ophthalmopathy and Graves' hyperthyroidism. TCRdb passed the multiplex PCR reads through MiXCR, listing each CDR3 protein once. The sample carries about 700,000 distinct CDR3 sequences, 40% recorded once. The sample comprised peripheral blood. Every receptor here comes from an adult man with Graves' ophthalmopathy. CDR3s include the opening cysteine and the closing phenylalanine or tryptophan. The order of the fields is clone size, V gene, CDR3 protein. Size is stated for part of the rows, as once, few or many counts, or as a class when the clone is expanded.

clone_size: many
v_call: TRBV7-9
cdr3_aa: CASSHREGQGTQYF

clone_size: many
v_call: TRBV2
cdr3_aa: CASSTWKWYGYTF

clone_size: -
v_call: TRBV7-6
cdr3_aa: CASSLGFDWTTQETQYF

clone_size: -
v_call: TRBV11-2
cdr3_aa: CASSSRARTGGSETQYF

clone_size: few
v_call: TRBV6-2/TRBV6-3
cdr3_aa: CASSKQGSTEAFF

clone_size: -
v_call: TRBV19
cdr3_aa: CASRSAGGEAFF

clone_size: -
v_call: TRBV25-1
cdr3_aa: CASSYPGYSEKNTGELFF

clone_size: -
v_call: TRBV12-3/TRBV12-4
cdr3_aa: CASSQPLHF

clone_size: -
v_call: TRBV15
cdr3_aa: CATSRGGGGRAGNTIYF

clone_size: many
v_call: TRBV9
cdr3_aa: CASSVAGNTEAFF

clone_size: -
v_call: TRBV15
cdr3_aa: CATSFGAEAEKLFF

clone_size: -
v_call: TRBV9
cdr3_aa: CASSLGLAEGMETQYF

clone_size: few
v_call: TRBV2
cdr3_aa: CASRKEAGEGYEQYF

clone_size: -
v_call: TRBV19
cdr3_aa: CASSFGKGPGELFF

clone_size: -
v_call: TRBV2
cdr3_aa: CASRAGTSIFTHEQYF

clone_size: -
v_call: TRBV20-1
cdr3_aa: CSARTDGTAKAFF

clone_size: many
v_call: TRBV19
cdr3_aa: CASTLDSRAFF

clone_size: -
v_call: TRBV10-3
cdr3_aa: CASSGLRGTEAFF